This T cell receptor beta chain was sequenced for a study of vaccination effects on CD4 cells after COVID-19. At the level of the study: Pools of viral peptides were used by the ViraFEST assay to expand antigen-specific CD4+ T cells ahead of sequencing.

General study points: There was marked clonal contraction among infection- and vaccine-induced clones late after vaccination.

Isolation of CD4+ T cells took place after approximately 10 days of culture. Replacing half the medium with IL-2 medium was done on days 3 and 7. Assay: immunoSEQ multiplex PCR; the TCRdb copy retains only in-frame clones and omits some. The sample yields tens of thousands of clones, under 85% seen once. Note on this clone: Its antigen is unknown.

Germline V CDR1 and CDR2: SGHVS, FNYEAQ. V gave up 0 bases and J gave up 2 bases, with 11 bases separating them. The CDR3 is 15 amino acids. The TCR was taken from a human donor who had a prior SARS-CoV-2 infection. The sample was CD4+ T cells from PBMCs cultured without peptide, taken before COVID-19 vaccination. The chain uses TRBV7-6 and TRBJ2-7; D might be TRBD1 (5 bases). The CDR3 loop is CASSLAGATPYEQYF. The CDR3 DNA sequence: TGTGCCAGCAGCTTAGCAGGGGCAACGCCCTACGAGCAGTACTTC.